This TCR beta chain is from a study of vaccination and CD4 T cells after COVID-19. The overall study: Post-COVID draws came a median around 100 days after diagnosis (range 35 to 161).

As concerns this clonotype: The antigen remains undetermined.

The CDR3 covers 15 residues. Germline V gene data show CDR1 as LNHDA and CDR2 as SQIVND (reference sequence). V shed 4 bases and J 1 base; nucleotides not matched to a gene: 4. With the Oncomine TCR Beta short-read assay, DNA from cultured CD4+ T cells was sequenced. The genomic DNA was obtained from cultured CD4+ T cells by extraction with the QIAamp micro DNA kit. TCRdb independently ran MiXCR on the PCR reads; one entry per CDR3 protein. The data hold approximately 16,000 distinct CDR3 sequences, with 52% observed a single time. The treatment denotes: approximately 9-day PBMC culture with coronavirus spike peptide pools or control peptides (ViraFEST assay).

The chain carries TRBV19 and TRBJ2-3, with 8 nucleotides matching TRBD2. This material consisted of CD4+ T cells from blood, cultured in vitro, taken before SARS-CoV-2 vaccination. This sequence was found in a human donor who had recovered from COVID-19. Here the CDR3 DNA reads TGTGCCAGTAGTACCCCGACTAGCGGCACAGATACGCAGTATTTT. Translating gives CASSTPTSGTDTQYF.